A single sample gave rise to the 15 T cell receptor beta chains below, sequenced in a study of blood T cell repertoires in COVID-19. Clones were sequenced by immunoSEQ multiplex PCR, and TCRdb holds only the in-frame ones, with some missing. The sample records tens of thousands of clones, 70% to 90% being singletons. The sample consisted of peripheral blood. These receptors all stem from a man aged 80 or over with active COVID-19.

The chain employs TRBV9 and TRBJ2-3; the D gene is possibly TRBD2 (6 bases). Germline CDR1 is SGDLS and CDR2 is YYNGEE. V was clipped by 2 bases and J by 6 bases, with 13 bases between them. The CDR3 runs 14 residues. The CDR3 here is CASSVLRDSDTQYF. The CDR3 DNA sequence: TGTGCCAGCAGCGTCCTCCGGGACTCCGATACGCAGTATTTT.

The rearrangement joins TRBV2 to TRBJ2-5, with TRBD2 matching 8 bases. J lost 2 bases, V lost 3 bases, and 2 bases had no gene match. This CDR3 is 14 amino acids long. In germline, CDR1 is SNHLY, CDR2 FYNNEI. The DNA of the CDR3 is TGTGCCAGCAGTGACGAGCGGGGGCAAGAGACCCAGTACTTC. This sequence encodes CASSDERGQETQYF.

CDR3 loop: CASSFYRDRGLKQYF. The CDR3 nucleotides read TGTGCCAGCAGCTTTTACCGGGACAGGGGGCTTAAGCAGTACTTC. The V and J genes are TRBV7-2 and TRBJ2-7; 12 bases are a match to TRBD1. The junction had 8 bases not matched to a gene; V was cut back by 3 bases and J by 8 bases. Germline V gene sequence: CDR1 SGHTA, CDR2 FQGNSA. CDR3 length: 15 residues.

The chain couples TRBV5-1 to TRBJ1-2, with 7 bases lining up with TRBD1. Germline V gene data show CDR1 as SGHRS and CDR2 as YFSETQ. CDR3 size: 15 residues. V trimming: 2 bases; J trimming: 3 bases; junction bases outside the gene matches: 7. CDR3 coding DNA: TGCGCCAGCAGCTTCCTATCACAGGGGTACTATGGCTACACCTTC. Residues: CASSFLSQGYYGYTF.

The chain recombines TRBV29-1 with TRBJ2-7; TRBD1 agrees at 7 bases. From germline, CDR1 is SQVTM and CDR2 ANQGSEA. This CDR3 is 18 amino acids long. V gave up 0 bases and J gave up 1 base; unmatched junction bases: 15. For the CDR3, the DNA is TGCAGCGTTGAAGAGTTTAGGACAGGAGGTCCTAGGTCCTACGAGCAGTACTTC. Protein: CSVEEFRTGGPRSYEQYF.

The chain recombines TRBV5-1 with TRBJ2-2; weak D call: TRBD1 (6 bases). V was clipped by 0 bases and J by 3 bases, with 15 bases between them. The CDR3 totals 17 residues. The germline CDR1 and CDR2 sequences are SGHRS and YFSETQ. Written as DNA, the CDR3 is TGCGCCAGCAGCTTGGCCGGTTTGAACAGGGACACCGGGGAGCTGTTTTTT. Protein sequence: CASSLAGLNRDTGELFF.

The chain couples TRBV5-1 to TRBJ1-2, with TRBD1 matching over 9 bases. After removal of 4 bases from V and 6 bases from J, the junction contained 10 bases not matched to a gene. Germline CDR1 is SGHRS and CDR2 is YFSETQ. The CDR3 covers 15 residues. The CDR3 here is CASSVDRGSEDGYTF. The DNA for the CDR3 is TGCGCCAGCAGCGTTGACAGGGGGTCGGAAGATGGCTACACCTTC.

The V call is TRBV2, the J call TRBJ1-1; weak D call: TRBD1 (5 bases). Germline V gene lookup returns CDR1 SNHLY and CDR2 FYNNEI. This CDR3 has 14 amino acids. The V gene lost 10 bases and the J gene lost 0 bases, with 15 bases spanning the gap. The CDR3 is CAIKGGRVNTEAFF. The DNA of the CDR3 is TGTGCCATCAAGGGCGGCAGGGTGAACACTGAAGCTTTCTTT.

The chain joins TRBV1 to TRBJ1-3; the tabulated D call, TRBD1, remains unverified against the DNA. TRBV1 is recorded as a pseudogene. This CDR3 is 18 amino acids long. CDR3 nucleotide sequence: TGCACCAGCAGCCAACACCCGACAGGGTTTCTCTCTGGAAACACCATATATTTT. Protein product: CTSSQHPTGFLSGNTIYF.

This clone counts as medium-sized. The chain joins TRBV6-4 to TRBJ1-1; D uncertain. V dropped 6 bases and J dropped 4 bases, with 15 bases sitting between them. The CDR3 runs to 14 residues. Germline values: CDR1 MRHNA, CDR2 SNTAGT. In DNA, the CDR3 is TGTGCCAGCAGCGTCGGGTTGGGGAGCACTGAAGCTTTCTTT. The encoded protein is CASSVGLGSTEAFF.

The CDR3 here is CASSVDIQGRGTGELFF. The CDR3 nucleotides read TGTGCCAGCAGCGTAGATATTCAGGGGAGGGGCACCGGGGAGCTGTTTTTT. The chain carries TRBV9 and TRBJ2-2; perhaps TRBD2 as D (7 bases). From germline, CDR1 is SGDLS and CDR2 YYNGEE. Trimming removed 0 bases from V and 4 bases from J, with 16 bases in between. The CDR3 is made up of 17 amino acids.

This chain links TRBV5-5 with TRBJ1-5; 7 bases align to TRBD1. J was trimmed by 4 bases and V by 0 bases; bases with no gene match: 10. The CDR3 spans 17 residues. Germline V CDR1 and CDR2: SGHKS, YYEKEE (reference sequence). The CDR3 protein is CASSLDLPQGSNQPQHF. DNA of the CDR3: TGTGCCAGCAGCTTGGACCTTCCACAGGGGTCGAATCAGCCCCAGCATTTT. Filled out from reference TRBV5-5 and TRBJ1-5, the complete variable domain reads DAGVTQSPTHLIKTRGQQVTLRCSPISGHKSVSWYQQVLGQGPQFIFQYYEKEERGRGNFPDRFSARQFPNYSSELNVNALLLGDSALYLCASSLDLPQGSNQPQHFGDGTRLSIL.

The chain's CDR3 is CASSLVRLGAYTF. Here the CDR3 DNA reads TGTGCCAGCAGCTTAGTTAGACTAGGGGCCTACACCTTC. V and J are TRBV11-2 and TRBJ1-2, with D tentatively TRBD1 (5 bases). Germline V gene data show CDR1 as SGHAT and CDR2 as FQNNGV. There are 13 residues in the CDR3. Trimming cost V 1 base and J 10 bases, with 13 bases left between them.

The rearrangement links TRBV5-1 to TRBJ2-3; D is perhaps TRBD1 (6 bases). CDR3 length equals 13 residues. V was pared by 8 bases and J by 6 bases, with 16 bases between. Germline V CDR1 and CDR2: SGHRS, YFSETQ. Written as DNA, the CDR3 is TGCGCCAGAGAGAACCAGGGGATGGATACGCAGTATTTT. Translation: CARENQGMDTQYF.

The chain joins TRBV12-2 to TRBJ2-5; the table's D call, TRBD2, was not checked against the DNA. TRBV12-2 is tagged as a pseudogene. This CDR3 comprises 16 residues. CDR3 region: CASRRPTGLRQETQYF. CDR3 bases: TGTGCAAGTCGCCGGCCTACCGGACTACGACAAGAGACCCAGTACTTC.